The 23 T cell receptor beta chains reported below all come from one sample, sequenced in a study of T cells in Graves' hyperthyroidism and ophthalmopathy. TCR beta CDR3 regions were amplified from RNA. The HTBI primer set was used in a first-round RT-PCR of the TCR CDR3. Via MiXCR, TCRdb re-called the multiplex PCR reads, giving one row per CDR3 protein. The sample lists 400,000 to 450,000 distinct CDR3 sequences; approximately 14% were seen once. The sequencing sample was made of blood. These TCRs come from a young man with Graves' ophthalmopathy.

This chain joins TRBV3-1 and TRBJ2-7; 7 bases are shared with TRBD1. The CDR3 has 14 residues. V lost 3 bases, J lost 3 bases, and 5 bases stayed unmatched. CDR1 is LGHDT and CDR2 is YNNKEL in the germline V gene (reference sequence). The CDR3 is CASSQSTGDYEQYF. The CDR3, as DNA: TGTGCCAGCAGCCAGAGCACAGGGGACTACGAGCAGTACTTC.

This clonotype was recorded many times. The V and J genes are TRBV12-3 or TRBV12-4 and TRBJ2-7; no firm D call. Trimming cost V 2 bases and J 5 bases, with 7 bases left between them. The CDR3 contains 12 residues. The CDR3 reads CASSLRRHEQYF. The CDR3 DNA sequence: TGTGCCAGCAGTTTACGCCGTCACGAGCAGTACTTC.

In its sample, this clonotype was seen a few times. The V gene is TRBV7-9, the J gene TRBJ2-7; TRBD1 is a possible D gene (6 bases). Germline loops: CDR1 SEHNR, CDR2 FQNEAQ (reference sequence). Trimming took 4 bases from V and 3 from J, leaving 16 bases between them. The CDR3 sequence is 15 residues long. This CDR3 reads CASSSPTDSLYEQYF. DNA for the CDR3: TGTGCCAGCAGCTCCCCCACGGACAGCCTCTACGAGCAGTACTTC. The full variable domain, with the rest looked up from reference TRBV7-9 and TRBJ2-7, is DTGVSQNPRHKITKRGQNVTFRCDPISEHNRLYWYRQTLGQGPEFLTYFQNEAQLEKSRLLSDRFSAERPKGSFSTLEIQRTEQGDSAMYLCASSSPTDSLYEQYFGPGTRLTVT.

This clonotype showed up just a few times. CDR3 nucleotide sequence: TGTGCCACCATGGCAGAATATAGTACAGATACGCAGTATTTT. It specifies CATMAEYSTDTQYF. The gene calls are TRBV24-1 and TRBJ2-3; no definite D call. Germline CDR1 and CDR2: KGHDR and SFDVKD. This CDR3 comprises 14 residues. The V end was cut by 8 bases, the J end by 3 bases, with 14 bases between.

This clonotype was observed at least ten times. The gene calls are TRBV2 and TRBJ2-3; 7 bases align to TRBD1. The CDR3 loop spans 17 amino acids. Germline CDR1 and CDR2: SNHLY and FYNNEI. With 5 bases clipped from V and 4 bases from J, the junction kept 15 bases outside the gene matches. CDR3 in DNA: TGTGCCAGCAGTTCCAACCCCTCGACAGGGCGGGCAGATACGCAGTATTTT. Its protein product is CASSSNPSTGRADTQYF.

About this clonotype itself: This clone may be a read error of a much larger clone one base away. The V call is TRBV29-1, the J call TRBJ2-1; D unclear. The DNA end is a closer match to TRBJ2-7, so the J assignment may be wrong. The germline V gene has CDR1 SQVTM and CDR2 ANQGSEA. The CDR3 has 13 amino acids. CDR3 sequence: CSVVPNGGNEQYF. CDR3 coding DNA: TGCAGCGTGGTCCCAAATGGTGGCAATGAGCAGTACTTC.

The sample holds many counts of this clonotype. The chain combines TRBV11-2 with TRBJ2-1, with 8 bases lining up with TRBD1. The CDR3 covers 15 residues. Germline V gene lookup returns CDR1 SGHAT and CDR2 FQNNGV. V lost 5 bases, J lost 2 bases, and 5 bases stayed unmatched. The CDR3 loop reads CASSPSQGAYNEQFF. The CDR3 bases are TGTGCCAGCAGCCCTTCACAGGGGGCCTACAATGAGCAGTTCTTC.

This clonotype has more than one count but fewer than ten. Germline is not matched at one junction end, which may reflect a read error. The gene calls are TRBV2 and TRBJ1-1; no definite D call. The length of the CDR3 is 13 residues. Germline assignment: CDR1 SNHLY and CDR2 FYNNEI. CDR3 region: CASSGFEGTETFF. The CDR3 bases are TGTGCCAGCAGTGGATTCGAAGGCACTGAAACTTTCTTT.

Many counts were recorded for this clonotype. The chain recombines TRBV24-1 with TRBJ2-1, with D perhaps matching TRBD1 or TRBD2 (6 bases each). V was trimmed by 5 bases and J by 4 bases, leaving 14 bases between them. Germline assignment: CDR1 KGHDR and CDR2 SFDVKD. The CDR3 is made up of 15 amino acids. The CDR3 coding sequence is TGTGCCACCAGTGTTTCGGGGGCTACATACAATGAGCAGTTCTTC. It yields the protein CATSVSGATYNEQFF.

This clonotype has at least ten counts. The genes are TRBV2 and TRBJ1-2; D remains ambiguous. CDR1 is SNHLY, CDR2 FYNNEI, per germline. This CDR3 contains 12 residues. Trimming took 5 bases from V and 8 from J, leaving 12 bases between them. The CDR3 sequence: CASSKTPGGYTF. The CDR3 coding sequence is TGTGCCAGCAGTAAGACACCGGGAGGCTACACCTTC.

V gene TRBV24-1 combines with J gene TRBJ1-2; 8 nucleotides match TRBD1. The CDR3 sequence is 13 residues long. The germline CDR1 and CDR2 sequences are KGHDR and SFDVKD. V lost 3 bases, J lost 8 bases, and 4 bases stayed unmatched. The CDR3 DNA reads TGTGCCACCAGTGATCCGACAGGGGTCGGCTACACCTTC. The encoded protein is CATSDPTGVGYTF.

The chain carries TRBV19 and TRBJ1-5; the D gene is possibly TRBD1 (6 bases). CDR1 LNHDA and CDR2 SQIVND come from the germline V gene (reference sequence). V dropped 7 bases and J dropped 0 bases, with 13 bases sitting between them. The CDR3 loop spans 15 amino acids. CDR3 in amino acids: CASKDSFYSNQPQHF. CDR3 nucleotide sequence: TGTGCCAGTAAGGACAGCTTTTATAGCAATCAGCCCCAGCATTTT.

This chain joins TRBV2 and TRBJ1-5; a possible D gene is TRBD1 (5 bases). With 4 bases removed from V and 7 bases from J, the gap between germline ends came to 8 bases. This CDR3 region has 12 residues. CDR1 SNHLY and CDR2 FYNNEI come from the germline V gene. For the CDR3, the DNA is TGTGCCAGCAGTGCGCAGGGCCAGCCCCAGCATTTT. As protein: CASSAQGQPQHF.

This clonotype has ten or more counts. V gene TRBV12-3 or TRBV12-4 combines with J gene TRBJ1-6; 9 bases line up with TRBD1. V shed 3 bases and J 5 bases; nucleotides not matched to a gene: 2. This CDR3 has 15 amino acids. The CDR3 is CASSFWTGDNSPLHF. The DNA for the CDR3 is TGTGCCAGCAGTTTCTGGACAGGGGATAATTCACCCCTCCACTTT.

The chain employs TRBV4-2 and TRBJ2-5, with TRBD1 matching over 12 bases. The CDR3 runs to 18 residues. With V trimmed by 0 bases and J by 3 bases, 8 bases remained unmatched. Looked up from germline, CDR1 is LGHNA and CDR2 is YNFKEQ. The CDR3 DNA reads TGTGCCAGCAGCCAAGATCTCGGGACAGGGGGCGGAGAAGAGACCCAGTACTTC. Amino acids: CASSQDLGTGGGEETQYF.

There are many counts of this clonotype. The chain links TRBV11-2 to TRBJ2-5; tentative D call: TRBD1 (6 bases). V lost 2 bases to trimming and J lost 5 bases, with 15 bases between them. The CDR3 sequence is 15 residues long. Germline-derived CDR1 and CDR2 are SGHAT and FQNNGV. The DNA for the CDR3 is TGTGCCAGCAGCTTAACATGGGGGCGCGGGGAGACCCAGTACTTC. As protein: CASSLTWGRGETQYF.

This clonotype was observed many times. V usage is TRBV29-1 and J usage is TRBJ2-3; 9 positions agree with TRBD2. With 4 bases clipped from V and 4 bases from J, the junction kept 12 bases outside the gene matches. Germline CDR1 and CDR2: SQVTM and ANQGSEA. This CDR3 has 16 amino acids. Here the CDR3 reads CSVAPLAGDSPDTQYF. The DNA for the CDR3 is TGCAGCGTTGCACCTTTAGCGGGGGACTCGCCAGATACGCAGTATTTT.

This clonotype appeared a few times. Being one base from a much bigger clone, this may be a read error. The CDR3, as DNA: TGCAGCGTGCACGGGGTGCAACCGACTGAAGCTTTCTTT. Encoded protein: CSVHGVQPTEAFF. The chain has TRBV29-1 and TRBJ1-1; no reliable D call. Between the trimmed V and J ends, which lost 6 bases and 5 bases, there was a span of 16 bases. The CDR3 has 13 residues. The germline V gene encodes CDR1 SQVTM and CDR2 ANQGSEA.

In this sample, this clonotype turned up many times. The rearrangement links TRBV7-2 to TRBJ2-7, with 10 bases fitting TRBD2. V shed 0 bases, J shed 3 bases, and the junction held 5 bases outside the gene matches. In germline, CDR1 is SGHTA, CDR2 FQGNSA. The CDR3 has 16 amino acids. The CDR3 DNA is TGTGCCAGCAGCTTAGCAGGACTAGCGGTAAACTACGAGCAGTACTTC. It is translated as CASSLAGLAVNYEQYF.

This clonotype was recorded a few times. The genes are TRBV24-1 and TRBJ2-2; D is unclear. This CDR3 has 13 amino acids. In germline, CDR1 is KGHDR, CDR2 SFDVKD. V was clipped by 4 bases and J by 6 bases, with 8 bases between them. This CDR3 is CATSDRHSGELFF. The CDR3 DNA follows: TGTGCCACCAGTGACCGCCACTCCGGGGAGCTGTTTTTT.

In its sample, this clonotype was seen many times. DNA for the CDR3: TGTGCCAGCAGCTGGCCGGGACAGGAGAACGAGCAGTACTTC. It translates to CASSWPGQENEQYF. This chain connects TRBV11-3 to TRBJ2-7, with TRBD1 identical over 8 bases. V dropped 4 bases and J dropped 5; count of bases not matched to a gene: 7. Germline CDR1 and CDR2: SGHNT and YENEEA. This CDR3 contains 14 residues. Combining the CDR3 with reference TRBV11-3 and TRBJ2-7 gives the whole variable domain EAGVVQSPRYKIIEKKQPVAFWCNPISGHNTLYWYLQNLGQGPELLIRYENEEAVDDSQLPKDRFSAERLKGVDSTLKIQPAELGDSAVYLCASSWPGQENEQYFGPGTRLTVT.

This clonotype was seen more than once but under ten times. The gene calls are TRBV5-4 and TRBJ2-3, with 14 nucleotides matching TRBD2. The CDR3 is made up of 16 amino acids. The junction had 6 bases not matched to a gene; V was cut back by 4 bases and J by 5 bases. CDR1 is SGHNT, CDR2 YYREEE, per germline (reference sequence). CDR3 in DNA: TGTGCCAGCAGCCCCGGACTAGCGGGAGGTATAGATACGCAGTATTTT. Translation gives CASSPGLAGGIDTQYF.

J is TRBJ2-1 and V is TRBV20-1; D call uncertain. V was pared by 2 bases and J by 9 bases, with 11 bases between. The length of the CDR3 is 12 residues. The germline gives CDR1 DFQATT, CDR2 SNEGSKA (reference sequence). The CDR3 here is CSARLRTGEQFF. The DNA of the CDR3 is TGCAGTGCTAGACTCCGGACCGGTGAGCAGTTCTTC.